Reported below is one T cell receptor (beta chain). CDR1 is LGHDT and CDR2 is YNNKEL in the germline V gene (reference sequence). V lost 4 bases to trimming and J lost 1 base; unmatched junction nucleotides: 6. The CDR3 length is 16 residues. The sample comes from a study of blood T cell repertoires in COVID-19. Overall study: Acute and convalescent COVID-19 samples came from the United States, Italy and Spain.

In the original processing: Nucleated cell counts were estimated from reference gene primer amplification. Profiling relied on immunoSEQ multiplex PCR, and the TCRdb table lists in-frame clones only, not all of them. The V and J calls and the clone size are those of that table, but D and trimming were determined from the DNA. The sample gives around 400,000 clones, 70% to 90% of which show up once; 1% to 1.5% is in the top ten. This rearrangement joins TRBV3-1 (or the pseudogene TRBV3-2) to TRBJ2-2; 7 bases fit TRBD2. This receptor was obtained from a man in his forties or fifties with acute or convalescent COVID-19. The sample consisted of peripheral blood. CDR3 nucleotide sequence: TGTGCCAGCAGCCCCTTGGGGGGGTGGAACACCGGGGAGCTGTTTTTT. Its protein product is CASSPLGGWNTGELFF.